The present T cell receptor (beta chain) was sequenced within a study of blood T cell repertoires in COVID-19. Looking at the study overall: The United States, Italy and Spain provided the acute and convalescent COVID-19 samples. Sample material is recorded as cDNA or gDNA derived from T cells, B-cell-depleted T cells, or PBMCs.

Germline CDR1 and CDR2: SEHNR and FQNEAQ (reference sequence). The V gene lost 5 bases and the J gene lost 0 bases, with 11 bases spanning the gap. The CDR3 is made up of 15 amino acids. Methods used by the authors: Reference gene primer amplification gave estimated nucleated cell counts. Some clones are missing from TCRdb's copy, which holds only in-frame ones; the method was immunoSEQ multiplex PCR. For V, J and clone size, that table is used; D and trimming come from the DNA. The sample shows under 200,000 clones, under 90% of them seen only once. Material: peripheral blood. The rearrangement joins TRBV7-9 to TRBJ2-1; weak D call: TRBD2 (5 bases). The receptor was derived from a man under 40 with active or convalescent COVID-19. CDR3 amino acids: CASSGSGNSYNEQFF. The CDR3 DNA follows: TGTGCCAGCAGCGGGAGCGGTAACTCCTACAATGAGCAGTTCTTC.